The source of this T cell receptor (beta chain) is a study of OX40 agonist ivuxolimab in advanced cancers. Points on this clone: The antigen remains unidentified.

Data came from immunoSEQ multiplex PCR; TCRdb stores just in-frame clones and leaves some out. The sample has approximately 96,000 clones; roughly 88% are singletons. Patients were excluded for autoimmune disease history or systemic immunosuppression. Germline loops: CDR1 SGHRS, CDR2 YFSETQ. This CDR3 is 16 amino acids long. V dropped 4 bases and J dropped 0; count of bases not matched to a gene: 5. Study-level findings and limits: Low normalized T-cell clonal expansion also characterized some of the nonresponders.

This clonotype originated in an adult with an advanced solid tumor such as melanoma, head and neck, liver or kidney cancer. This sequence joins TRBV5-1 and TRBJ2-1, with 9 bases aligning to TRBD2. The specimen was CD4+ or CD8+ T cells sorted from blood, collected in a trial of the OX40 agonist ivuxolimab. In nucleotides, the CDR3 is TGCGCCAGCAGCCAGGCTAGCGGGACCTCCTACAATGAGCAGTTCTTC. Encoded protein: CASSQASGTSYNEQFF.